The 23 T cell receptor beta chains listed next were all sequenced from one sample in a study of beta chain features in type 1 diabetes. Whole-study results and caveats: Among all four CD4+ subsets, Type 1 diabetes patients had TCRB CDR3s that were moderately but significantly shorter.

No antigens are known for them. Of the isolated RNA, all was reverse transcribed, and so the sequenced material was expressed TCRB transcripts. TCRdb's copy holds only in-frame clones and misses some; the assay was immunoSEQ multiplex PCR. The data hold 120,000 or so clones, with roughly 17% observed a single time. Sequenced: central memory CD4+ T cells from blood. These receptors were collected from a man between 18 and 35 years old with type 1 diabetes.

This chain's CDR3 is CASSFSSGSREQFF. CDR3 coding DNA: TGTGCCAGCAGCTTCTCTAGCGGGAGCCGCGAGCAGTTCTTC. The rearrangement uses TRBV7-2 and TRBJ2-1, with 10 nucleotides matching TRBD2. With 3 bases clipped from V and 10 bases from J, the junction kept 6 bases outside the gene matches. Germline CDR1 and CDR2: SGHTA and FQGNSA. The CDR3 extends over 14 amino acids.

The V gene is TRBV18, the J gene TRBJ2-5; D gene ambiguous. The germline V gene has CDR1 KGHSH and CDR2 LQKENI. This CDR3 region has 13 residues. With 4 bases removed from V and 5 bases from J, the gap between germline ends came to 11 bases. CDR3 sequence: CASSLQWAETQYF. The CDR3 nucleotides are TGTGCCAGCTCACTTCAATGGGCTGAGACCCAGTACTTC.

The chain has TRBV7-2 and TRBJ2-5; TRBD1 aligns across 9 bases. Germline V gives CDR1 SGHTA, CDR2 FQGNSA. V was clipped by 5 bases and J by 1 base; unmatched bases: 2. This CDR3 has 14 amino acids. The CDR3 sequence is CASSKTGGQETQYF. The DNA of the CDR3 is TGTGCCAGCAGCAAGACAGGGGGCCAAGAGACCCAGTACTTC. The full variable domain, in which reference TRBV7-2 and TRBJ2-5 provide the parts outside the CDR3, is GAGVSQSPSNKVTEKGKDVELRCDPISGHTALYWYRQSLGQGLEFLIYFQGNSAPDKSGLPSDRFSAERTGGSVSTLTIQRTQQEDSAVYLCASSKTGGQETQYFGPGTRLLVL.

This clone was observed at least ten times. The chain recombines TRBV5-1 with TRBJ2-5; D perhaps matches TRBD1 (5 bases). Germline assignment: CDR1 SGHRS and CDR2 YFSETQ. The V end was cut by 4 bases, the J end by 4 bases, with 11 bases between. This CDR3 contains 13 residues. The CDR3 DNA sequence: TGCGCCAGCAGCCCCGACAGACGAGAGACCCAGTACTTC. It yields the protein CASSPDRRETQYF.

This clone occurred once. The chain is built from TRBV18 and TRBJ2-5; D ambiguous. Deletions cut 3 bases from V and 3 bases from J, with 8 bases between. CDR1 KGHSH and CDR2 LQKENI come from the germline V gene. The CDR3 totals 13 residues. Written as DNA, the CDR3 is TGTGCCAGCTCACCGGCACCTAAAGAGACCCAGTACTTC. It codes for CASSPAPKETQYF.

V and J are TRBV5-1 and TRBJ2-5, with D possibly being TRBD2 (5 bases). The V gene's germline CDR1 is SGHRS and CDR2 YFSETQ. The CDR3 runs 17 residues. V gave up 0 bases and J gave up 4 bases, with 19 bases separating them. The CDR3 DNA reads as TGCGCCAGCAGCTTGGACGGGGTGGAAGCGTTGAGAGAGACCCAGTACTTC. Residues: CASSLDGVEALRETQYF.

To note about this clone: It is likely a read error: a sequence one base away is far more abundant. In the same sample, other DNA sequences code for this CDR3. This chain links TRBV29-1 with TRBJ2-6; the match to TRBD1 covers 9 bases. Germline V gives CDR1 SQVTM, CDR2 ANQGSEA. Trimming removed 6 bases from V and 0 bases from J; junction bases left unmatched: 9. CDR3 length: 17 amino acids. In nucleotides, the CDR3 is TGCAGCGTGGCCCCTGGACAGGGGCGCTCTGGGGCCAACGTCCTGACTTTC. This gives the protein CSVAPGQGRSGANVLTF.

The chain combines TRBV5-1 with TRBJ2-5; 9 bases map to TRBD1. CDR3 size: 15 residues. Unmatched junction bases numbered 7, after V lost 5 bases and J lost 2 bases. Looked up from germline, CDR1 is SGHRS and CDR2 is YFSETQ. CDR3 loop: CASSSRDRAQETQYF. The CDR3 DNA reads as TGCGCCAGCAGTTCCCGGGACAGGGCACAAGAGACCCAGTACTTC.

This clone was seen only a few times. J is TRBJ2-1 and V is TRBV6-6; D uncertain. This CDR3 has 11 amino acids. Germline lookup yields CDR1 MNHNY and CDR2 SVGAGI (reference sequence). Trimming left V 4 bases short and J 9 bases short, with 7 bases between. CDR3 residues: CASSSPREQFF. The CDR3 region has the DNA TGTGCCAGCAGTTCCCCGCGTGAGCAGTTCTTC.

The chain uses TRBV15 and TRBJ2-5; D unclear. The CDR3 has 15 amino acids. Per the germline V gene, CDR1 is LNHNV and CDR2 is YYDKDF (reference sequence). V lost 2 bases and J 2 bases, leaving 12 bases between the germline ends. DNA for the CDR3: TGTGCCACCAGCAGACCAGAAGCCTTACAAGAGACCCAGTACTTC. Its translation is CATSRPEALQETQYF. Drawing the rest from reference TRBV15 and TRBJ2-5, the complete variable domain is DAMVIQNPRYQVTQFGKPVTLSCSQTLNHNVMYWYQQKSSQAPKLLFHYYDKDFNNEADTPDNFQSRRPNTSFCFLDIRSPGLGDTAMYLCATSRPEALQETQYFGPGTRLLVL.

This clone was recorded a few times. The V gene is TRBV7-2, the J gene TRBJ2-7, with D hard to call. Germline V gives CDR1 SGHTA, CDR2 FQGNSA. The CDR3 has 16 residues. V was shortened by 1 base and J by 0 bases, with 13 bases between the two germline ends. CDR3: CASSLDPAASSYEQYF. CDR3 coding DNA: TGTGCCAGCAGCTTAGATCCGGCCGCAAGCTCCTACGAGCAGTACTTC.

The DNA of the CDR3 is TGTGCCAGCAGCTTAGATGGGTCACTCTGGAATGAGCAGTTCTTC. Its protein is CASSLDGSLWNEQFF. The V gene is TRBV7-2, the J gene TRBJ2-1; D unclear. Trimming cost V 1 base and J 7 bases, with 14 bases left between them. This CDR3 has 15 residues. From germline, CDR1 is SGHTA and CDR2 FQGNSA.

This clone has ten or more counts. The sample contains more than one DNA sequence encoding this CDR3. The chain employs TRBV30 and TRBJ1-5; TRBD1 matches 9 bases. Germline CDR1 is GTSNPN and CDR2 is SVGIG (reference sequence). Trimming took 3 bases from V and 4 from J; bases not matched to a gene: 4. The CDR3 runs to 14 residues. The CDR3: CAWSGGTGNQPQHF. The CDR3 DNA is TGTGCCTGGAGCGGGGGGACAGGGAATCAGCCCCAGCATTTT. The full variable domain, in which reference TRBV30 and TRBJ1-5 provide the parts outside the CDR3, is SQTIHQWPATLVQPVGSPLSLECTVEGTSNPNLYWYRQAAGRGLQLLFYSVGIGQISSEVPQNLSASRPQDRQFILSSKKLLLSDSGFYLCAWSGGTGNQPQHFGDGTRLSIL.

This chain connects TRBV28 to TRBJ2-5; D is uncertain. The CDR3 sequence is 15 residues long. Germline CDR1 and CDR2: MDHEN and SYDVKM. V was shortened by 3 bases and J by 7 bases, with 18 bases between the two germline ends. The CDR3 DNA reads TGTGCCAGCAGTTTCACGGGTCGGGCCCTTGGGACCCAGTACTTC. Its translation is CASSFTGRALGTQYF.

This clone was seen repeatedly, ten times or more. V usage is TRBV14 and J usage is TRBJ1-2; D ambiguous. Germline V gene sequence: CDR1 SGHDN, CDR2 FVKESK. The CDR3 is 11 amino acids. The V gene lost 2 bases and the J gene lost 7 bases, with 5 bases spanning the gap. The CDR3 loop reads CASSQTGGYTF. The CDR3 nucleotides are TGTGCCAGCAGCCAAACGGGTGGCTACACCTTC.

This rearrangement joins TRBV7-2 to TRBJ2-1; 13 bases match TRBD2. With V trimmed by 4 bases and J by 8 bases, 11 bases remained unmatched. Germline assignment: CDR1 SGHTA and CDR2 FQGNSA. This CDR3 has 17 amino acids. Here the CDR3 reads CASSSSTSGGPRHEQFF. The CDR3 DNA sequence: TGTGCCAGCAGCTCGTCGACTAGCGGGGGGCCGCGTCATGAGCAGTTCTTC.

This clone occurred a few times. The chain couples TRBV25-1 to TRBJ2-1; no firm D call. From germline, CDR1 is MGHDK and CDR2 SYGVNS. Trimming took 6 bases from V and 7 from J, leaving 13 bases between them. CDR3 length: 13 residues. CDR3 protein: CASRMPTSNEQFF. The CDR3 coding sequence is TGTGCCAGCAGGATGCCGACTTCGAATGAGCAGTTCTTC.

This clone appeared a few times. The rearrangement joins TRBV19 to TRBJ2-1; 7 nucleotides match TRBD1. Trimming removed 8 bases from V and 8 bases from J; junction bases left unmatched: 12. Germline V gives CDR1 LNHDA, CDR2 SQIVND (reference sequence). This CDR3 is built from 14 residues. The CDR3: CASRPPGQRDEQFF. The CDR3 region has the DNA TGTGCCAGTCGACCTCCGGGACAGAGAGATGAGCAGTTCTTC.

Worth noting for this clone: Other DNA sequences from this sample encode an identical CDR3 as well. The chain couples TRBV9 to TRBJ1-1; D ambiguous. The CDR3 contains 12 residues. Germline-derived CDR1 and CDR2 are SGDLS and YYNGEE. The V end lost 1 base, the J end lost 7 bases, and 8 bases lay between the germline ends. For the CDR3, the DNA is TGTGCCAGCAGCGTAACTGGTAGTGAAGCTTTCTTT. Translation gives CASSVTGSEAFF.

A few counts support this clone. The chain has TRBV30 and TRBJ2-2; no clear D. The CDR3 is made up of 12 amino acids. V was pared by 3 bases and J by 7 bases, with 9 bases between. CDR1 GTSNPN and CDR2 SVGIG come from the germline V gene (reference sequence). CDR3 in DNA: TGTGCCTGGAGGTCGGGCGGCGGGGAGCTGTTTTTT. Translating it yields CAWRSGGGELFF.

Ten or more counts support this clone. This chain links TRBV21-1 with TRBJ2-3; the tabulated D call, TRBD1, remains unverified against the DNA. TRBV21-1 constitutes a pseudogene. The CDR3 has 11 residues. The DNA for the CDR3 is TGTGCCAGCACAGGAACAGATACGCAGTATTTT. It yields the protein CASTGTDTQYF.

This clone was counted between two and nine times. V gene TRBV9 combines with J gene TRBJ2-5; possible D gene TRBD2, 6 bases. Germline CDR1 is SGDLS and CDR2 is YYNGEE. The CDR3 consists of 14 residues. Trimming left V 4 bases short and J 5 bases short, with 15 bases between. The CDR3 nucleotides are TGTGCCAGCAGCTTGGAGGGGCAAGGGGAGACCCAGTACTTC. It yields the protein CASSLEGQGETQYF.

The chain links TRBV18 to TRBJ2-7; D may be TRBD1 (6 bases). Germline CDR1 is KGHSH and CDR2 is LQKENI. Trimming stripped 1 base from V and 3 bases from J, with 10 bases between. This CDR3 has 14 amino acids. The CDR3 region has the DNA TGTGCCAGCTCACCACTCAGGGGTGTCTACGAGCAGTACTTC. Residues: CASSPLRGVYEQYF.